A selection of T cell receptor beta chains follows, all from one sample in a study of shared clonotypes between healthy human individuals. Generated by immunoSEQ multiplex PCR, the TCRdb table keeps only in-frame clones and is missing some. The sample carries about 1.5 million clones, around 95% recorded once. The sequenced sample was naive CD4+ T cells sorted from blood. The origin of the receptors is a man aged 25-45 years in good health. Each CDR3 is given with its conserved first and last residue. A D gene is named only where the DNA matches it firmly. Clone size is not always given. Where it is, it says once, few, many or a class for expanded clones.

v_call	cdr3_length	d_call	clone_size	j_call	cdr3_nt	cdr3_aa
TRBV7-8	17	.	.	TRBJ1-3	TGTGCCAGCAGCTTAGCGACTGCCAGAGCCTCTGGAAACACCATATATTTT	CASSLATARASGNTIYF
TRBV5-4	14	TRBD1	.	TRBJ2-5	TGTGCCAGCAGCACCCCGGGACAGCAAGAGACCCAGTACTTC	CASSTPGQQETQYF
TRBV27	16	TRBD1	.	TRBJ2-1	TGTGCCAGCAGGCCGGGACAGATGAGCTCCTACAATGAGCAGTTCTTC	CASRPGQMSSYNEQFF
TRBV30	15	.	.	TRBJ1-2	TGTGCCTGGAGTGTACCGGGAGGGGCCCACTATGGCTACACCTTC	CAWSVPGGAHYGYTF
TRBV28	14	TRBD1	few	TRBJ2-7	TGTGCCAGCAGTAGGACAGGGCTTAGCTACGAGCAGTACTTC	CASSRTGLSYEQYF
TRBV18	13	.	few	TRBJ2-2	TGTGCCAGCTCACCCCTGAACACCGGGGAGCTGTTTTTT	CASSPLNTGELFF
TRBV5-4	17	TRBD2	.	TRBJ2-1	TGTGCCAGCAGCCGCAAAGCCGGCGGGAGGGCCGTTGATGAGCAGTTCTTC	CASSRKAGGRAVDEQFF
TRBV28	13	TRBD2	.	TRBJ2-7	TGTGCCAGCAACCCTAGCGGGAGGTCCGAGCAGTACTTC	CASNPSGRSEQYF
TRBV7-6	16	TRBD1	.	TRBJ2-5	TGTGCCAGCAGCCGGACAGGCCTGGGGCCTCAAGAGACCCAGTACTTC	CASSRTGLGPQETQYF
TRBV19	15	.	.	TRBJ1-2	TGTGCCAGTAGAAACAGGCCCGCCGCTAACTATGGCTACACCTTC	CASRNRPAANYGYTF
TRBV2	16	.	.	TRBJ1-5	TGTGCCAGCAGTGAATTTGTGAGTTATAGCAATCAGCCCCAGCATTTT	CASSEFVSYSNQPQHF
TRBV6-5	12	.	.	TRBJ1-1	TGTGCCTGCTACACAGGGAACACTGAAGCTTTCTTT	CACYTGNTEAFF
TRBV5-5	18	TRBD2	.	TRBJ2-1	TGTGCCAGCAGCTTGGCACTTAGCGGGAGGGCCAAATGGAATGAGCAGTTCTTC	CASSLALSGRAKWNEQFF
TRBV19	15	.	.	TRBJ1-1	TGTGCCAGTAGTAAAACGGGACTAGTGGACACTGAAGCTTTCTTT	CASSKTGLVDTEAFF
TRBV18	17	.	.	TRBJ1-5	TGTGCCAGCTCACAAACCTGGGACCTGAATAGCAATCAGCCCCAGCATTTT	CASSQTWDLNSNQPQHF
TRBV5-1	15	TRBD1	once	TRBJ1-1	TGCGCCAGCAGCGCTAGGACAGGGCAAACAGCGTCCGCTTTCTTT	CASSARTGQTASAFF
TRBV11-2	13	TRBD1	once	TRBJ2-2	TGTGCCAGCACCCGACAGGGCACCGGGGAGCTGTTTTTT	CASTRQGTGELFF
TRBV18	14	.	.	TRBJ2-2	TGTGCCAGCTCACCCATCTCTAGCGTCGGGGAGCTGTTTTTT	CASSPISSVGELFF
TRBV28	15	TRBD1	.	TRBJ2-7	TGTGCCAGCAGTCTGACAGGGGTGGGGGATTACGAGCAGTACTTC	CASSLTGVGDYEQYF
TRBV19	13	.	.	TRBJ1-1	TGTGCCAGTAGTATTGGAGGGGGTACTGAAGCTTTCTTT	CASSIGGGTEAFF
TRBV6-5	14	TRBD1	.	TRBJ2-7	TGTGCCAGCAGTTACGGACGACAGGGCTACGAGCAGTACTTC	CASSYGRQGYEQYF
TRBV7-2	14	.	.	TRBJ2-1	TGTGCCAGCAGCTTACAGGGAGACTACAATGAGCAGTTCTTC	CASSLQGDYNEQFF
TRBV9	13	TRBD1	once	TRBJ2-1	TGTGCCAGCAGCGTAGAACAGGGGGTTGAGCAGTTCTTC	CASSVEQGVEQFF
TRBV7-9	12	.	.	TRBJ1-2	TGTGCCAGCATCAAAGCAGACAACGGCTACACCTTC	CASIKADNGYTF
TRBV4-1	17	.	.	TRBJ2-1	TGCGCCAGCAGCCACGAAATTGCCCTGGGGGCGGGAAATGAGCAGTTCTTC	CASSHEIALGAGNEQFF
TRBV4-3	15	.	.	TRBJ2-3	TGCGCCAGCAGCCAAGAACCTCAAGAGACAGATACGCAGTATTTT	CASSQEPQETDTQYF
TRBV27	15	.	.	TRBJ1-5	TGTGCCAGCAGCTTGGGACGGTATAGCAATCAGCCCCAGCATTTT	CASSLGRYSNQPQHF
TRBV7-3	15	TRBD2	.	TRBJ2-3	TGTGCCAGCAGCTCTGCGGGGGGCGCGGCAGATACGCAGTATTTT	CASSSAGGAADTQYF
TRBV11-2	18	TRBD1	.	TRBJ1-3	TGTGCCAGCAGCCTAAGGACAGGGCGAGATCGATCTGGAAACACCATATATTTT	CASSLRTGRDRSGNTIYF
TRBV9	14	.	.	TRBJ2-1	.	CASSVSLLGNEQFF
TRBV5-6	15	TRBD1	.	TRBJ2-5	TGTGCCAGCAGCGGTAACCGGGACAGAAAAGAGACCCAGTACTTC	CASSGNRDRKETQYF
TRBV10-3	15	.	.	TRBJ2-1	TGTGCCATCAGTGAGTCGAGAAGCTCCTACAATGAGCAGTTCTTC	CAISESRSSYNEQFF
TRBV15	15	TRBD2	.	TRBJ2-3	TGTGCCACCAGCACTAGCGGGAGAACAACAGATACGCAGTATTTT	CATSTSGRTTDTQYF
TRBV6-5	14	TRBD1	.	TRBJ2-1	TGTGCCAGCAGGGGGAGGGACAGGGAGCCTGAGCAGTTCTTC	CASRGRDREPEQFF
TRBV7-2	16	.	.	TRBJ2-7	TGTGCCAGCAGCTTAACGGGGACCAAGAGCTCCTACGAGCAGTACTTC	CASSLTGTKSSYEQYF
TRBV7-2	14	.	.	TRBJ2-1	TGTGCCAGCAGCTTACCGAGACCAAGCAATGAGCAGTTCTTC	CASSLPRPSNEQFF
TRBV11-2	16	.	.	TRBJ2-2	TGTGCCAGCAGCTTAGAGAGCAGGCGGTACACCGGGGAGCTGTTTTTT	CASSLESRRYTGELFF
TRBV5-1	17	.	.	TRBJ2-2	TGCGCCAGCAGCTTGGATCGGGGGAGACCGAACACCGGGGAGCTGTTTTTT	CASSLDRGRPNTGELFF